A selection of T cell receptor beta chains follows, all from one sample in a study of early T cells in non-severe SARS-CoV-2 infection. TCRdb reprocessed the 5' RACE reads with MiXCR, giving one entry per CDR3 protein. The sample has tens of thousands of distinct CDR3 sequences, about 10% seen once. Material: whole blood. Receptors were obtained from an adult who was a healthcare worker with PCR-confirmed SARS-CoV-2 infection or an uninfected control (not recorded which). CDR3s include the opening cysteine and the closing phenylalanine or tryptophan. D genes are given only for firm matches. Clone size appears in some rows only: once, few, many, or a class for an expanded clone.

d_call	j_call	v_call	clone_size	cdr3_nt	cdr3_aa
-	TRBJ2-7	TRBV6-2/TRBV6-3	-	TGTGCCAGCAGTTATCAGGCTCCCTACGAGCAGTACTTC	CASSYQAPYEQYF
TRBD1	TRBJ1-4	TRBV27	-	TGTGCCAGCAGTTTATCGGACAGGGGAAAAGAAAAACTGTTTTTT	CASSLSDRGKEKLFF
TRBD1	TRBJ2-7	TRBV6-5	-	TGTGCCAGCAGTGGGACAGGGAATATTTACGAGCAGTACTTC	CASSGTGNIYEQYF
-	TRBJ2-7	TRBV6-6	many	TGTGCCAGCAGAGAACAGGACCCCTACGAGCAGTACTTC	CASREQDPYEQYF
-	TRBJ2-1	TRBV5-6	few	TGTGCCAGCAGCTTGGCGGGAGTTCTTTATGAGCAGTTCTTC	CASSLAGVLYEQFF
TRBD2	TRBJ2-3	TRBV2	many	TGTGCCAGCACCTTTGGACTAGCGGGAGCCACAGATACGCAGTATTTT	CASTFGLAGATDTQYF
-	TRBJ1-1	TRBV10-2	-	TGCGCCAGCAGTGGGGACACTGAAGCTTTCTTT	CASSGDTEAFF
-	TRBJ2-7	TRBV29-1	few	TGCAGCGTTGAGCAGGGTTGGGAGCAGTACTTC	CSVEQGWEQYF
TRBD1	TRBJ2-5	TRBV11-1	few	TGTGCCAGCAGCTTCGCCCCGACAGGGGGTGGGGAGACCCAGTACTTC	CASSFAPTGGGETQYF
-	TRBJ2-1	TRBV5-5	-	TGTGCCAGCAACAATCAGCGGAATACCTACAATGAGCAGTTCTTC	CASNNQRNTYNEQFF
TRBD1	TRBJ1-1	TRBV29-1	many	TGCAGCGTTGACGGGGACAGTAGGAGCACTGAAGCTTTCTTT	CSVDGDSRSTEAFF
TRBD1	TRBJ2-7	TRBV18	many	TGTGCCAGCTCAGCGGGACAGGGCCAGGGGGAGCAGTACTTC	CASSAGQGQGEQYF
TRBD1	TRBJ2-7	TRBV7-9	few	TGTGCCAGCAGCTTGACAGGGGAGGCCTACGAGCAGTACTTC	CASSLTGEAYEQYF
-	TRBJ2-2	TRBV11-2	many	TGTGCCAGCAGCCCATACACCGGGGAGCTGTTTTTT	CASSPYTGELFF
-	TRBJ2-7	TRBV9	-	TGTGCCAGCAGCGTAGCTACGGGGAGCGAGCAGTACTTC	CASSVATGSEQYF
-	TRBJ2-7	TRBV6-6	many	TGTGCCAGCAGTCCCATGACTTTAAGAACGGGAGAGCAGTACTTC	CASSPMTLRTGEQYF
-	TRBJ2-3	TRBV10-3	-	TGTGCCATCCAAGGCGCAGATACGCAGTATTTT	CAIQGADTQYF
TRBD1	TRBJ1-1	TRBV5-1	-	TGCGCCACCCGCGTATCTGCAGGGGGAACTGAAGCTTTCTTT	CATRVSAGGTEAFF
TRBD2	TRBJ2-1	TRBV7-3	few	TGTGCCAGCAGCATCAAAGCGGGGAGCTCCTACAATGAGCAGTTCTTC	CASSIKAGSSYNEQFF
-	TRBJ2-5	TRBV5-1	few	TGCGCCAGCAGCTTGGCGGGCAGCCAAGAGACCCAGTACTTC	CASSLAGSQETQYF
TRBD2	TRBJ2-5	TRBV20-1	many	TGCAGTGCAATGACTAGCGGGAGGGAGACCCAGTACTTC	CSAMTSGRETQYF
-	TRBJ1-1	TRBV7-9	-	TGTGCCAGCAGCCCTCACGGGGGGACCACTGAAGCTTTCTTT	CASSPHGGTTEAFF